The 23 T cell receptor beta chains presented below share a single source sample, sequenced in a study of OX40 agonist ivuxolimab in advanced cancers. Clones were read by immunoSEQ multiplex PCR, and TCRdb kept only the in-frame ones, dropping some. The data hold tens of thousands of clones, with roughly 89% observed a single time. Here the sequenced sample was CD4+ or CD8+ T cells sorted from blood, taken in a trial of the OX40 agonist ivuxolimab. The receptors were sampled from an adult with an advanced solid tumor such as melanoma, head and neck, liver or kidney cancer.

The V and J genes are TRBV7-2 and TRBJ2-7; D might be TRBD1 or TRBD2, each matching 6 bases. The CDR3 is 17 residues long. CDR1 and CDR2 (germline): SGHTA, FQGNSA. V gave up 4 bases and J gave up 0 bases, with 19 bases separating them. The CDR3 here is CASSSSPPGAVSYEQYF. CDR3 bases: TGTGCCAGCAGCTCCTCCCCACCGGGGGCCGTCTCCTACGAGCAGTACTTC.

This chain connects TRBV4-2 to TRBJ2-3; 14 nucleotides align to TRBD2. Looked up from germline, CDR1 is LGHNA and CDR2 is YNFKEQ. J gave up 4 bases and V 4 bases, and 7 bases lay outside the gene matches. The CDR3 is made up of 17 amino acids. DNA of the CDR3: TGTGCCAGCAGCCTTAAGGGGACTAGCGGGAGTTCAGATACGCAGTATTTT. This translates into CASSLKGTSGSSDTQYF.

This chain links TRBV12-5 with TRBJ1-2; the D is unclear. This CDR3 comprises 15 residues. V was clipped by 4 bases and J by 0 bases, with 12 bases between them. The V gene's germline CDR1 is LGHNT and CDR2 FRNRAP. The CDR3 spells CASGSHGSSNYGYTF. The CDR3 DNA reads TGTGCTAGTGGTTCCCATGGATCCTCTAACTATGGCTACACCTTC. Based on the CDR3 plus reference TRBV12-5 and TRBJ1-2, the full variable domain is DARVTQTPRHKVTEMGQEVTMRCQPILGHNTVFWYRQTMMQGLELLAYFRNRAPLDDSGMPKDRFSAEMPDATLATLKIQPSEPRDSAVYFCASGSHGSSNYGYTFGSGTRLTVV.

In this sample, this clone turned up once. The J gene is TRBJ1-1, the V gene TRBV6-1, with D possibly TRBD1 on 6 matching bases. Trimming took 10 bases from V and 1 from J, leaving 13 bases between them. Germline V gene data show CDR1 as MNHNS and CDR2 as SASEGT. The CDR3 consists of 13 residues. Here the CDR3 reads CATFRTANTEAFF. CDR3 nucleotide sequence: TGTGCCACCTTCAGGACAGCGAACACTGAAGCTTTCTTT.

The chain combines TRBV6-4 with TRBJ2-7, with D possibly matching TRBD1 (6 bases). V was clipped by 4 bases and J by 3 bases, with 19 bases between them. This CDR3 has 16 residues. Germline-derived CDR1 and CDR2 are MRHNA and SNTAGT. CDR3 sequence: CASSAPDRIINYEQYF. The DNA for the CDR3 is TGTGCCAGCAGTGCCCCGGACAGAATCATTAACTACGAGCAGTACTTC.

V is TRBV2 and J is TRBJ1-1, with D possibly being TRBD1 (5 bases). Germline V gene data show CDR1 as SNHLY and CDR2 as FYNNEI. The CDR3 extends over 12 amino acids. V was pared by 11 bases and J by 2 bases, with 12 bases between. The CDR3: CADRNINTEAFF. Written as DNA, the CDR3 is TGTGCCGACAGAAATATAAACACTGAAGCTTTCTTT.

This chain uses TRBV6-5 with TRBJ1-1; 8 bases fit TRBD1. The length of the CDR3 is 16 residues. The ends lost 2 bases at V and 3 bases at J; junction bases unmatched: 8. The germline V gene has CDR1 MNHEY and CDR2 SVGAGI. CDR3 bases: TGTGCCAGCAGTTACACTGGGACAGGAGGGGACACTGAAGCTTTCTTT. As protein: CASSYTGTGGDTEAFF.

This sequence joins TRBV4-1 and TRBJ2-3; D perhaps matches TRBD2 (6 bases). V gave up 0 bases and J gave up 6 bases, with 16 bases separating them. The CDR3 has 16 residues. CDR1 and CDR2 (germline): MGHRA, YSYEKL. The CDR3 DNA reads TGCGCCAGCAGCCAAGATTCGGGACTCACCATCGATACGCAGTATTTT. Protein product: CASSQDSGLTIDTQYF.

The chain carries TRBV18 and TRBJ1-4; D perhaps matches TRBD1 (5 bases). This CDR3 contains 18 residues. CDR1 and CDR2 from the germline V gene are KGHSH and LQKENI. Trimming cost V 3 bases and J 3 bases, with 20 bases left between them. CDR3 in DNA: TGTGCCAGCTCACCGGCCACCGGGGGAGTTGGGGCTAATGAAAAACTGTTTTTT. Its translation is CASSPATGGVGANEKLFF.

This chain joins TRBV5-4 and TRBJ2-1; D might be TRBD2 (7 bases). V was pared by 9 bases and J by 0 bases, with 13 bases between. This CDR3 region has 14 residues. In germline, CDR1 is SGHNT, CDR2 YYREEE (reference sequence). CDR3 nucleotide sequence: TGTGCCATAGGGCGGGGGCTCTCCTACAATGAGCAGTTCTTC. Translating gives CAIGRGLSYNEQFF.

Regarding this clone: Additional DNA sequences in this sample encode the identical CDR3. CDR3 protein: CASSSGTTDTQYF. CDR3 nucleotides: TGTGCCAGCAGCTCTGGGACGACAGATACGCAGTATTTT. This sequence joins TRBV9 and TRBJ2-3, with D possibly being TRBD1 or TRBD2 (5 bases each). CDR1 is SGDLS and CDR2 is YYNGEE in the germline V gene. Trimming cost V 4 bases and J 3 bases, with 9 bases left between them. CDR3 length: 13 residues.

The rearrangement links TRBV15 to TRBJ2-5, with 14 bases fitting TRBD2. Germline CDR1 is LNHNV and CDR2 is YYDKDF (reference sequence). The V and J ends lost 5 bases and 5 bases, in that order; junction bases with no gene match: 10. The CDR3 consists of 17 residues. CDR3 coding DNA: TGTGCCACCAGCTCTCTAGGACTAGCGGGAGGAGGGGAGACCCAGTACTTC. Its protein product is CATSSLGLAGGGETQYF.

This clone was seen a handful of times. This chain connects TRBV7-2 to TRBJ1-5; no clear D. Germline CDR1 and CDR2: SGHTA and FQGNSA. The CDR3 is 15 amino acids. Trimming stripped 1 base from V and 1 base from J, with 8 bases between. The CDR3: CASSLGGKSNQPQHF. DNA for the CDR3: TGTGCCAGCAGCTTAGGGGGTAAGAGCAATCAGCCCCAGCATTTT. The full variable domain, in which reference TRBV7-2 and TRBJ1-5 provide the parts outside the CDR3, is GAGVSQSPSNKVTEKGKDVELRCDPISGHTALYWYRQSLGQGLEFLIYFQGNSAPDKSGLPSDRFSAERTGGSVSTLTIQRTQQEDSAVYLCASSLGGKSNQPQHFGDGTRLSIL.

CDR3 protein: CASSPRLGEGAEAFF. CDR3 bases: TGCGCCAGCAGCCCCCGACTTGGGGAGGGCGCTGAAGCTTTCTTT. The chain combines TRBV5-1 with TRBJ1-1; D remains unclear. V lost 4 bases and J lost 6, with 19 bases in between. This CDR3 contains 15 residues. The germline V gene has CDR1 SGHRS and CDR2 YFSETQ.

CDR3 sequence reads: CASSSPGTGGRYEQYF. The CDR3 DNA reads as TGTGCCAGCAGTTCACCCGGGACAGGGGGTCGCTACGAGCAGTACTTC. This chain connects TRBV6-5 to TRBJ2-7; 11 bases line up with TRBD1. V shed 4 bases and J 3 bases; nucleotides not matched to a gene: 8. Germline loops: CDR1 MNHEY, CDR2 SVGAGI. The CDR3 covers 16 residues.

This chain connects TRBV28 to TRBJ1-1; maybe TRBD1 (5 bases). Trimming took off 8 bases at V and 3 bases at J, with 22 bases between the two ends. The CDR3 is made up of 16 amino acids. CDR1 is MDHEN, CDR2 SYDVKM, per germline. The CDR3 nucleotides read TGTGCCAGCTCCTTTCTCGGGGGTCGTAGGGACACTGAAGCTTTCTTT. It specifies CASSFLGGRRDTEAFF.

The rearrangement uses TRBV5-6 and TRBJ2-7; possible D gene TRBD1, 5 bases. The germline V and J ends were trimmed by 4 bases and 1 base, with 12 bases remaining between them. Germline CDR1 and CDR2: SGHDT and YYEEEE. This CDR3 is built from 14 residues. The CDR3 loop is CASSPLGASYEQYF. The DNA for the CDR3 is TGTGCCAGCAGCCCCCTTGGGGCTTCCTACGAGCAGTACTTC.

The chain recombines TRBV30 with TRBJ1-5; the D gene is possibly TRBD1 (6 bases). CDR3 length equals 15 residues. The V gene lost 1 base and the J gene lost 0 bases, with 10 bases spanning the gap. Germline V gene sequence: CDR1 GTSNPN, CDR2 SVGIG (reference sequence). The CDR3 nucleotides are TGTGCCTGGAGTGCAGGGGAATATAGCAATCAGCCCCAGCATTTT. Its translation is CAWSAGEYSNQPQHF.

V is TRBV6-7 and J is TRBJ1-5; 9 bases match TRBD1. TRBV6-7 is sorted into the ORF group, with uncertain function. The CDR3 is made up of 15 amino acids. V trimming: 5 bases; J trimming: 8 bases; junction bases outside the gene matches: 10. CDR3 in DNA: TGTGCCAGCAGTGATGGACAGGGGTTGACTGAGCCCCAGCATTTT. Translation: CASSDGQGLTEPQHF.

The chain is built from TRBV4-3 and TRBJ1-5; TRBD1 agrees at 7 bases. The CDR3 is 16 residues long. The V and J ends lost 0 bases and 5 bases, in that order; junction bases with no gene match: 7. Germline V gene lookup returns CDR1 LGHNA and CDR2 YSLEER. CDR3 in DNA: TGCGCCAGCAGCCAAGATGTGTCAGGGACAGATCAGCCCCAGCATTTT. Encoded protein: CASSQDVSGTDQPQHF.

The table lists this clone with a few counts. Other DNA sequences in this specimen translate into the identical CDR3. The chain couples TRBV2 to TRBJ1-1; no clear D. Trimming took 1 base from V and 7 from J, leaving 1 base between them. This CDR3 spans 10 amino acids. The germline V gene encodes CDR1 SNHLY and CDR2 FYNNEI. In nucleotides, the CDR3 is TGTGCCAGCAGTGAAGGTGAAGCTTTCTTT. Translation gives CASSEGEAFF.

J is TRBJ2-7 and V is TRBV7-2; 8 bases align to TRBD2. The J segment lost 4 bases and the V segment lost 1 base, leaving 9 bases of the junction unmatched. Germline V gene data show CDR1 as SGHTA and CDR2 as FQGNSA. The CDR3 totals 16 residues. CDR3 sequence (DNA): TGTGCCAGCAGCTTAGTCGGGGGGGCCCGACTTTACGAGCAGTACTTC. It translates to CASSLVGGARLYEQYF.

The J gene is TRBJ2-7, the V gene TRBV4-2; 10 bases are a match to TRBD1. Germline V gene sequence: CDR1 LGHNA, CDR2 YNFKEQ. The CDR3 is made up of 17 amino acids. The junction had 12 bases not matched to a gene; V was cut back by 0 bases and J by 7 bases. Here the CDR3 reads CASSQEGAGQGVGEQYF. In DNA form, the CDR3 reads TGTGCCAGCAGCCAAGAGGGAGCAGGACAGGGGGTTGGAGAGCAGTACTTC.